This T cell receptor beta chain appears in the sequencing data of a study of shared clonotypes between healthy human individuals. CDR3 size: 14 residues. CDR1 and CDR2 (germline): SGHRS, YFSETQ. The V end lost 2 bases, the J end lost 0 bases, and 8 bases lay between the germline ends. This clone was seen only once. Libraries were prepared by immunoSEQ multiplex PCR; TCRdb keeps only in-frame clonotypes and omits some of them. Here the sample spans some 200,000 clones, 65% to 70% being singletons. This chain links TRBV5-1 with TRBJ1-1; D gene unclear. The sample was memory CD4+ T cells sorted from blood. Subset in this sample: CD45RA-negative fraction. This sequence originates from a man aged 25 to 45 in good health. The CDR3 protein is CASSFLTMNTEAFF. The CDR3 DNA reads as TGCGCCAGCAGCTTTTTAACAATGAACACTGAAGCTTTCTTT. Full variable domain (rest looked up from reference TRBV5-1 and TRBJ1-1): KAGVTQTPRYLIKTRGQQVTLSCSPISGHRSVSWYQQTPGQGLQFLFEYFSETQRNKGNFPGRFSGRQFSNSRSEMNVSTLELGDSALYLCASSFLTMNTEAFFGQGTRLTVV.